The source of this TCR beta chain is a study of T cell changes during pregnancy in multiple sclerosis. The CDR3 consists of 14 residues. Deletions cut 4 bases from V and 2 bases from J, with 13 bases between. Germline loops: CDR1 SGHDT, CDR2 YYEEEE. The data were produced by immunoSEQ multiplex PCR, yet TCRdb's version contains in-frame clones alone and is incomplete. The sample has 65,000 to 90,000 clones, 85% to 95% seen once. The sequencing used peripheral blood, collected in the third trimester of pregnancy. This receptor was obtained from a female donor in good health, enrolled as a control in a pregnancy study. This sequence joins TRBV5-6 and TRBJ2-7, with unresolved D. In nucleotides, the CDR3 is TGTGCCAGCAGCCCGCGGAGCTGGCCCTACGAGCAGTACTTC. Its translation: CASSPRSWPYEQYF.